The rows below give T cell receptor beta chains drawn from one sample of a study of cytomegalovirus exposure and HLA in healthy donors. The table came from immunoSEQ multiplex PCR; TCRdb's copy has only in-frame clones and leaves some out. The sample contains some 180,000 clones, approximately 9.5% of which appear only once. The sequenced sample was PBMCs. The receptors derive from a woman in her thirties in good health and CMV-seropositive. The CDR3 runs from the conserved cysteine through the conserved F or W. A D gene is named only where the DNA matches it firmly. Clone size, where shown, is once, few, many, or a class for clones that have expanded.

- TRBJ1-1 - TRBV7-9 CASSFQGSDTEAFF TGTGCCAGCAGCTTCCAGGGGTCGGACACTGAAGCTTTCTTT
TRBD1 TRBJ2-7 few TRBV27 CASSLRRRGHEQYF TGTGCCAGCAGTTTAAGGCGCAGGGGGCACGAGCAGTACTTC
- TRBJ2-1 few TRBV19 CASSIGSTLPYNEQFF TGTGCCAGTAGTATAGGGTCCACTTTGCCCTACAATGAGCAGTTCTTC
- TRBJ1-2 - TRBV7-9 CASSSSGGGPCYTF TGTGCCAGCAGCTCCTCTGGCGGGGGCCCTTGCTACACCTTC
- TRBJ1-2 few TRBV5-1 CASSLPGTSNGYTF TGCGCCAGCAGCTTGCCCGGGACATCGAATGGCTACACCTTC
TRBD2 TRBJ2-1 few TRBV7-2 CASSFLGGSGNEQFF TGTGCCAGCAGCTTCCTCGGCGGGAGTGGGAATGAGCAGTTCTTC
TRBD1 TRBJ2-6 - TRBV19 CASSIRGPGANVLTF TGTGCCAGTAGTATCAGGGGGCCTGGGGCCAACGTCCTGACTTTC
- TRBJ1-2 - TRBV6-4 CASSDRGYGYTF TGTGCCAGCAGTGACAGGGGCTATGGCTACACCTTC
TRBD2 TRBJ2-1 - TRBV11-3 CASSSALAGGYNEQFF TGTGCCAGCAGCTCGGCGCTAGCGGGAGGTTACAATGAGCAGTTCTTC
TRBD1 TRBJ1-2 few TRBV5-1 CASSSTGGFYGYTF TGCGCCAGCAGCTCTACAGGGGGTTTCTATGGCTACACCTTC
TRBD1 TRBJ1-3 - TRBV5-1 CASSLGQGAGNTIYF TGCGCCAGCAGCTTGGGACAGGGGGCTGGAAACACCATATATTTT
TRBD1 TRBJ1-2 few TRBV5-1 CASSLAGDRDYGYTF TGCGCCAGCAGCTTGGCGGGCGACAGGGACTATGGCTACACCTTC
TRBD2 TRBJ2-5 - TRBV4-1 CASSPFRLAEETQYF TGCGCCAGCAGCCCCTTTAGACTAGCGGAAGAGACCCAGTACTTC
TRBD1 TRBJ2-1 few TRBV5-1 CASSLSGQDNEQFF TGCGCCAGCAGCCTGTCGGGACAGGACAATGAGCAGTTCTTC
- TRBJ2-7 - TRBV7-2 CASSLDRVSEQYF TGTGCCAGCAGCTTAGACCGAGTCTCCGAGCAGTACTTC
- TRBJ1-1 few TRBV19 CASSIQGTNTEAFF TGTGCCAGTAGTATACAGGGGACAAACACTGAAGCTTTCTTT
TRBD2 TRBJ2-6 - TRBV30 CASPGGWGANVLTF TGTGCCTCCCCGGGGGGGTGGGGGGCCAACGTCCTGACTTTC
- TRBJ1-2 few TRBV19 CASTIRRATGRPLYGYTF TGTGCCAGTACTATCCGTAGGGCCACAGGACGCCCCCTCTATGGCTACACCTTC
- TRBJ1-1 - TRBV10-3 CAISGDKSEAFF TGTGCCATCAGTGGGGACAAATCTGAAGCTTTCTTT
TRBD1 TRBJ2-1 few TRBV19 CASSQGAYNEQFF TGTGCCAGTAGTCAGGGGGCATACAATGAGCAGTTCTTC
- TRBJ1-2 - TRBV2 CASSPQPLDYDYGYTF TGTGCCAGCAGTCCCCAGCCCCTGGACTACGACTATGGCTACACCTTC
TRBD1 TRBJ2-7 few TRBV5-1 CASSLYRGYEQYF TGCGCCAGCAGCTTGTACAGGGGCTACGAGCAGTACTTC
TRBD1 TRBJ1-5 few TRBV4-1 CASSPMAGGISNQPQHF TGCGCCAGCAGTCCTATGGCAGGGGGGATAAGCAATCAGCCCCAGCATTTT
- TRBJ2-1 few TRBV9 CASSVERQKYNEQFF TGTGCCAGCAGCGTAGAGCGGCAGAAGTACAATGAGCAGTTCTTC